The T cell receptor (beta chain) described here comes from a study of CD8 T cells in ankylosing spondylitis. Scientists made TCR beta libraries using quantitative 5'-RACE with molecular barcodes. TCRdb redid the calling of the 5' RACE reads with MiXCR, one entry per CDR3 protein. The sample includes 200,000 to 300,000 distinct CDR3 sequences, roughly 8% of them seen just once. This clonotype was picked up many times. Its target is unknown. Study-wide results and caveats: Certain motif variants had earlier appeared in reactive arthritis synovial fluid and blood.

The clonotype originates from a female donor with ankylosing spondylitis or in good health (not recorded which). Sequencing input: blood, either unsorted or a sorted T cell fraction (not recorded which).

In DNA, the CDR3 is TGTGCCAGCAGCGTTGGACTAGCGGAAGAGACCCAGTACTTC. Amino acids: CASSVGLAEETQYF. This chain connects TRBV9 to TRBJ2-5, with TRBD2 matching over 10 bases. This CDR3 has 14 residues. V lost 2 bases and J lost 3; bases outside the gene matches: 1. The germline V gene has CDR1 SGDLS and CDR2 YYNGEE.